Following are 24 T cell receptor beta chains from one sample sequenced in a study of cytomegalovirus exposure and HLA in healthy donors. This PCR relied on a set of 60 Vbeta primers and 13 Jbeta primers. The method was immunoSEQ multiplex PCR; TCRdb's version includes in-frame clones alone and lacks a portion of them. This table has some 130,000 clones, around 79% appearing once. The source material was PBMCs. These receptors came from a man aged 40-49 years in good health and CMV-seropositive.

V is TRBV18 and J is TRBJ1-6; 8 bases match TRBD1. J lost 9 bases, V lost 4 bases, and 5 bases had no gene match. This CDR3 is 14 amino acids long. The germline CDR1 and CDR2 sequences are KGHSH and LQKENI. CDR3 DNA: TGTGCCAGCTCACGCGGACAGGGTAGTTCACCCCTCCACTTT. This translates into CASSRGQGSSPLHF.

V usage is TRBV5-1 and J usage is TRBJ1-5, with D possibly TRBD1 on 6 matching bases. The CDR3 sequence is 15 residues long. V was clipped by 4 bases and J by 3 bases, with 14 bases between them. Germline V CDR1 and CDR2: SGHRS, YFSETQ. The CDR3 DNA is TGCGCCAGCAGCGCGACAGGTGATAACAATCAGCCCCAGCATTTT. This sequence encodes CASSATGDNNQPQHF.

V usage is TRBV10-1 and J usage is TRBJ1-1; TRBD1 aligns across 7 bases. The J segment lost 1 base and the V segment lost 6 bases, leaving 2 bases of the junction unmatched. The CDR3 runs 13 residues. From germline, CDR1 is WNHNN and CDR2 SYGVQD (reference sequence). CDR3 sequence reads: CASSRDRNTEAFF. The DNA of the CDR3 is TGCGCCAGCAGCCGGGACAGGAACACTGAAGCTTTCTTT.

This clone was counted a few times. The chain couples TRBV6-1 to TRBJ1-2; D not resolved. Germline CDR1 is MNHNS and CDR2 is SASEGT. This CDR3 has 15 amino acids. V was trimmed by 1 base and J by 2 bases, leaving 11 bases between them. CDR3 amino acids: CASSEGGPKNYGYTF. The DNA of the CDR3 is TGTGCCAGCAGTGAAGGAGGTCCGAAAAACTATGGCTACACCTTC.

This sequence joins TRBV5-1 and TRBJ2-1, with a tentative D call TRBD1 (6 bases). V was clipped by 3 bases and J by 1 base, with 8 bases between them. The CDR3 is 14 residues long. Germline CDR1 and CDR2: SGHRS and YFSETQ. The CDR3 here is CASSYGQSYNEQFF. CDR3 in DNA: TGCGCCAGCAGCTATGGACAGTCCTACAATGAGCAGTTCTTC.

This clone was recorded once. This chain joins TRBV10-3 and TRBJ2-1; 7 positions agree with TRBD2. This CDR3 has 14 amino acids. Germline loops: CDR1 ENHRY, CDR2 SYGVKD. V lost 4 bases and J lost 5; bases outside the gene matches: 5. The chain's CDR3 is CAISASGPNNEQFF. CDR3 DNA: TGTGCCATCAGTGCTAGCGGCCCTAACAATGAGCAGTTCTTC.

The chain links TRBV29-1 to TRBJ2-7; either TRBD1 or TRBD2 may supply D (5 bases each). The CDR3 is made up of 14 amino acids. The germline V and J ends were trimmed by 4 bases and 4 bases, with 17 bases remaining between them. The germline gives CDR1 SQVTM, CDR2 ANQGSEA. CDR3 residues: CSVADSSRTYEQYF. The CDR3 DNA sequence: TGCAGCGTTGCAGACAGCAGTAGGACTTACGAGCAGTACTTC.

The chain uses TRBV29-1 and TRBJ1-3; possible D gene TRBD1, 5 bases. V was cut by 1 base and J by 12 bases, with 13 bases left in between. This CDR3 has 12 residues. CDR1 is SQVTM and CDR2 is ANQGSEA in the germline V gene. CDR3 sequence reads: CSVEGHRGDIYF. CDR3 nucleotides: TGCAGCGTTGAAGGGCATCGGGGGGACATATATTTT.

The chain carries TRBV11-2 and TRBJ2-3; D call uncertain. The V end lost 0 bases, the J end lost 3 bases, and 4 bases lay between the germline ends. Germline-derived CDR1 and CDR2 are SGHAT and FQNNGV. This CDR3 contains 13 residues. The chain's CDR3 is CASSLDLTDTQYF. In DNA form, the CDR3 reads TGTGCCAGCAGCTTAGATCTTACAGATACGCAGTATTTT.

This chain links TRBV6-5 with TRBJ1-2; perhaps TRBD1 as D (5 bases). CDR3 length: 14 amino acids. The germline gives CDR1 MNHEY, CDR2 SVGAGI. The V end lost 2 bases, the J end lost 5 bases, and 12 bases lay between the germline ends. This chain's CDR3 is CASSYIQGRYGYTF. The CDR3 DNA reads TGTGCCAGCAGTTACATTCAGGGTCGGTATGGCTACACCTTC.

This clone occurred once. This chain joins TRBV6-1 and TRBJ1-5, with a weak D call TRBD1 (6 bases). V gave up 3 bases and J gave up 3 bases, with 9 bases separating them. This CDR3 comprises 14 residues. Germline CDR1 MNHNS, CDR2 SASEGT. The CDR3 loop reads CASSDRGNNQPQHF. DNA of the CDR3: TGTGCCAGCAGTGACAGGGGTAACAATCAGCCCCAGCATTTT.

V gene TRBV19 combines with J gene TRBJ2-7; 8 positions match TRBD1. This CDR3 region has 14 residues. The V gene end was trimmed by 4 bases and the J gene end by 2 bases; junction bases not matched to a gene: 4. Per germline, CDR1 LNHDA and CDR2 SQIVND (reference sequence). The CDR3 sequence: CASSSTGGTYEQYF. For the CDR3, the DNA is TGTGCCAGTAGTAGCACAGGGGGTACCTACGAGCAGTACTTC.

Only one count was recorded for this clone. This rearrangement joins TRBV2 to TRBJ2-3; 10 bases map to TRBD2. The V segment lost 5 bases and the J segment 2 bases; nucleotides outside the gene matches: 7. The CDR3 consists of 16 residues. Germline-derived CDR1 and CDR2 are SNHLY and FYNNEI. CDR3 sequence (DNA): TGTGCCAGCAGTCCAACTAGCGGGGCGTTCACAGATACGCAGTATTTT. Amino acid sequence: CASSPTSGAFTDTQYF.

This chain uses TRBV28 with TRBJ1-3, with D perhaps TRBD1 (5 bases). CDR1 and CDR2 (germline): MDHEN, SYDVKM. The V end was cut by 5 bases, the J end by 2 bases, with 16 bases between. The CDR3 totals 16 residues. The CDR3 spells CASSMQGGVAGNTIYF. In DNA, the CDR3 is TGTGCCAGCAGTATGCAGGGTGGAGTGGCTGGAAACACCATATATTTT. Supplemented by reference TRBV28 and TRBJ1-3, the full variable domain reads DVKVTQSSRYLVKRTGEKVFLECVQDMDHENMFWYRQDPGLGLRLIYFSYDVKMKEKGDIPEGYSVSREKKERFSLILESASTNQTSMYLCASSMQGGVAGNTIYFGEGSWLTVV.

This chain connects TRBV5-1 to TRBJ2-1; 10 bases are a match to TRBD2. V gave up 6 bases and J gave up 2 bases; unmatched junction bases: 8. The CDR3 consists of 16 residues. Germline lookup yields CDR1 SGHRS and CDR2 YFSETQ. The CDR3 nucleotides read TGCGCCAGCAATAAAGCGGGAGGGGCCGCCTACAATGAGCAGTTCTTC. Translated, it gives CASNKAGGAAYNEQFF.

This clone was counted between two and nine times. CDR3 sequence: CASSQDRLSSRGYGYTF. The CDR3 DNA sequence: TGCGCCAGCAGCCAAGATCGACTCTCTTCAAGAGGCTATGGCTACACCTTC. The V and J genes are TRBV4-1 and TRBJ1-2; D is unclear. CDR3 length equals 17 residues. CDR1 MGHRA and CDR2 YSYEKL come from the germline V gene. With 0 bases removed from V and 4 bases from J, the gap between germline ends came to 18 bases.

The chain has TRBV20-1 and TRBJ2-3; D call uncertain. Trimming stripped 5 bases from V and 5 bases from J, with 5 bases between. In germline, CDR1 is DFQATT, CDR2 SNEGSKA (reference sequence). The CDR3 extends over 10 amino acids. CDR3 sequence (DNA): TGCAGTGCTGAACTAGATACGCAGTATTTT. It specifies CSAELDTQYF.

The count of this clone is one. V usage is TRBV7-3 and J usage is TRBJ2-5; tentatively, D is TRBD1 (6 bases). Germline CDR1 reads SGHTA; CDR2 reads FQGTGA. V shed 5 bases and J shed 5 bases, with 15 bases lying between them. This CDR3 is 14 amino acids long. CDR3 sequence (DNA): TGTGCCAGCAGCCAGACAGGATCGGGGGAGACCCAGTACTTC. Amino acids: CASSQTGSGETQYF. Full variable domain (rest looked up from reference TRBV7-3 and TRBJ2-5): GAGVSQTPSNKVTEKGKYVELRCDPISGHTALYWYRQSLGQGPEFLIYFQGTGAADDSGLPNDRFFAVRPEGSVSTLKIQRTERGDSAVYLCASSQTGSGETQYFGPGTRLLVL.

The chain couples TRBV5-1 to TRBJ2-5; D perhaps matches TRBD1 (6 bases). The germline CDR1 and CDR2 sequences are SGHRS and YFSETQ. V shed 3 bases and J shed 2 bases, with 11 bases lying between them. The CDR3 has 14 amino acids. The CDR3 reads CASSSLQGQETQYF. CDR3 sequence (DNA): TGCGCCAGCAGCTCCCTTCAGGGGCAAGAGACCCAGTACTTC.

V and J are TRBV27 and TRBJ1-6; D is unclear. Per the germline V gene, CDR1 is MNHEY and CDR2 is SMNVEV (reference sequence). Trimming cost V 7 bases and J 6 bases, with 19 bases left between them. The CDR3 contains 16 residues. CDR3 protein: CASKPPHGLRNSPLHF. In DNA form, the CDR3 reads TGTGCCAGCAAACCGCCCCATGGACTGCGTAATTCACCCCTCCACTTT.

The chain carries TRBV29-1 and TRBJ2-7; TRBD1 matches at 7 bases. The junction had 2 bases not matched to a gene; V was cut back by 3 bases and J by 0 bases. Germline V gives CDR1 SQVTM, CDR2 ANQGSEA. The CDR3 totals 13 residues. The CDR3 nucleotides are TGCAGCGTTGATGGACAGGCCTCCTACGAGCAGTACTTC. It yields the protein CSVDGQASYEQYF.

V usage is TRBV4-2 and J usage is TRBJ2-7; 11 positions agree with TRBD1. The trim removed 0 bases at V and 6 bases at J, leaving 10 bases unmatched. CDR1 and CDR2 from the germline V gene are LGHNA and YNFKEQ. CDR3 length: 17 amino acids. The CDR3 loop reads CASSQDGMVGQGGEQYF. For the CDR3, the DNA is TGTGCCAGCAGCCAAGATGGAATGGTGGGACAGGGGGGCGAGCAGTACTTC.

This clone was seen more than once but under ten times. The chain links TRBV19 to TRBJ2-1, with a possible D match to TRBD2 (5 bases). CDR1 is LNHDA, CDR2 SQIVND, per germline (reference sequence). The length of the CDR3 is 13 residues. The V gene lost 3 bases and the J gene lost 9 bases, with 12 bases spanning the gap. The CDR3 loop is CASSIDDGGEQFF. CDR3 sequence (DNA): TGTGCCAGTAGTATTGACGACGGAGGTGAGCAGTTCTTC.

This clone was seen more than once but under ten times. The chain joins TRBV7-9 to TRBJ1-2; the D is unclear. The CDR3 totals 14 residues. Per germline, CDR1 SEHNR and CDR2 FQNEAQ (reference sequence). V shed 5 bases and J shed 3 bases, with 13 bases lying between them. The CDR3 coding sequence is TGTGCCAGCAGCCCAGGCATGATTGACTATGGCTACACCTTC. It yields the protein CASSPGMIDYGYTF.